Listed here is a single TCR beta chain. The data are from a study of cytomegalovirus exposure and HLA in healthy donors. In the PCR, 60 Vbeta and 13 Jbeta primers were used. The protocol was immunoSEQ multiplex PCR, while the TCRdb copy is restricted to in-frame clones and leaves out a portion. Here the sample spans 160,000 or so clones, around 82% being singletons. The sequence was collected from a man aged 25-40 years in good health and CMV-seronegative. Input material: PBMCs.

In DNA, the CDR3 is TGTGCCAGCAGCCGATCCACGAGCGGGGGGGCCGATGAGCAGTTCTTC. Residues: CASSRSTSGGADEQFF. The gene calls are TRBV4-2 and TRBJ2-1; 10 bases line up with TRBD2. The CDR3 runs 16 residues. Losses at the gene ends were 4 bases for V and 8 bases for J; bases not matched to a gene: 11. From germline, CDR1 is LGHNA and CDR2 YNFKEQ.